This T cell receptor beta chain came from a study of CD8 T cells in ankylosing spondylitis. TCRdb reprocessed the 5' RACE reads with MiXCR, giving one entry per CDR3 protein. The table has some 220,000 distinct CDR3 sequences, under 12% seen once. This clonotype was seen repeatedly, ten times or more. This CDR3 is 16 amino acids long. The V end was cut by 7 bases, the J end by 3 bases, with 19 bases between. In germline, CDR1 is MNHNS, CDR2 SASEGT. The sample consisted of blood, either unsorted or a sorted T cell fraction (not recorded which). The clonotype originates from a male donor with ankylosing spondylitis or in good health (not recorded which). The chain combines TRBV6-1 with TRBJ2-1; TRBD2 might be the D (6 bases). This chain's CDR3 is CASTNRGSGRYNEQFF. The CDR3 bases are TGTGCCAGCACTAATAGGGGTAGCGGTCGCTACAATGAGCAGTTCTTC.